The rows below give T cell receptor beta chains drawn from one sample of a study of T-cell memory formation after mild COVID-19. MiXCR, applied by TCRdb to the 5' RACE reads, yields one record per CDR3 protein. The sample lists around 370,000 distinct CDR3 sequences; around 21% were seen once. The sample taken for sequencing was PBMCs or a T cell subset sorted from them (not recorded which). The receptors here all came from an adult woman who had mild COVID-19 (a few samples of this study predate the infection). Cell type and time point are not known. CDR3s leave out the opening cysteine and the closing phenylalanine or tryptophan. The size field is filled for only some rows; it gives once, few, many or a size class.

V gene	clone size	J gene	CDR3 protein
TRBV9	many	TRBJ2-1	ASSPSGTSYNEQF
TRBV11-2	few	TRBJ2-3	ASSLGTSPGGSTDTQY
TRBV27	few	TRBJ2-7	ASSWTVSSSYEQY
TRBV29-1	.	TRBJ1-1	SVEDRGWAEAF
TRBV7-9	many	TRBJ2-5	ASRNREEETQY
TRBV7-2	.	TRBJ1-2	ASSRFGRGYT
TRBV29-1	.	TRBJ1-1	SGRNTEAF
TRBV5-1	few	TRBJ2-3	ASRTGRYTDTQY
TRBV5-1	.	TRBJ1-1	ASSCPGQVNTEAF
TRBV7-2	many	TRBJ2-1	ASSRAGTTSYNEQF
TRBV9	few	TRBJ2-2	ASSVERGPNTGELF
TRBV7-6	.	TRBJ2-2	ASSQFPGTSGGSNTGELF
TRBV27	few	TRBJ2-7	ASSLSSDYEQY
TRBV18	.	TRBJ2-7	ASSLGQGREQY
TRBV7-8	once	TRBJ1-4	ASSQRAGEKLF
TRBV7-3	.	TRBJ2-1	ASSLMPGGVYNEQF
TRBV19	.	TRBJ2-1	ASSSVGREKNEQF
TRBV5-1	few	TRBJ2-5	ASSLAWARDRVH